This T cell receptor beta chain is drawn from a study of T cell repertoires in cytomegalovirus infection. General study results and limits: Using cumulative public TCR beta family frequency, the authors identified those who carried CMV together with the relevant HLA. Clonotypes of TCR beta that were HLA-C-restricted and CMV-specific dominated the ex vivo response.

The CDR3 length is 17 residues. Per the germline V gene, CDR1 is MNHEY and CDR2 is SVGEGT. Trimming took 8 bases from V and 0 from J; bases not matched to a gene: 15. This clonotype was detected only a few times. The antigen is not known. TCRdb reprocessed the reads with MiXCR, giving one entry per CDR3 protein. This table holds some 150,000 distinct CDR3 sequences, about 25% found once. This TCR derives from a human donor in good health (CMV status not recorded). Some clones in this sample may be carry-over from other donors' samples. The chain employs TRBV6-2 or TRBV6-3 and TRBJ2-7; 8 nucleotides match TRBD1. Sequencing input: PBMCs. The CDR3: CASGGSTGTGSSYEQYF. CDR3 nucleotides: TGTGCCAGCGGGGGGAGCACCGGGACAGGTTCCTCCTACGAGCAGTACTTC.